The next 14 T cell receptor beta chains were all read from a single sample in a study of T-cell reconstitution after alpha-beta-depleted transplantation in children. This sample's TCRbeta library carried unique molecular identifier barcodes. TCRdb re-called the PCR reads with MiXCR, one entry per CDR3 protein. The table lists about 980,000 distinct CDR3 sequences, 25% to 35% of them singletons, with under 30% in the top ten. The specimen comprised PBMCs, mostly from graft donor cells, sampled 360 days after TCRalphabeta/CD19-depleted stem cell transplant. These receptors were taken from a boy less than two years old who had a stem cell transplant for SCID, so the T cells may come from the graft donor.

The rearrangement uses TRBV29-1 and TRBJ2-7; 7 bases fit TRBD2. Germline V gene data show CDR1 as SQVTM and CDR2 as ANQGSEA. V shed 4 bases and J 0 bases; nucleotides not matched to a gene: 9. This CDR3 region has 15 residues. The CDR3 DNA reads TGCAGCGTTGCCGGAGGCGGGGGAAACTCCTACGAGCAGTACTTC. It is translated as CSVAGGGGNSYEQYF.

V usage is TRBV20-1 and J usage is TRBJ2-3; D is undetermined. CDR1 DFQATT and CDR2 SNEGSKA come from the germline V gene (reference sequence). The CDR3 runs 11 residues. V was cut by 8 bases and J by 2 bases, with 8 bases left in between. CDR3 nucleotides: TGCAGTTCTTCCGCCACAGATACGCAGTATTTT. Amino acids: CSSSATDTQYF.

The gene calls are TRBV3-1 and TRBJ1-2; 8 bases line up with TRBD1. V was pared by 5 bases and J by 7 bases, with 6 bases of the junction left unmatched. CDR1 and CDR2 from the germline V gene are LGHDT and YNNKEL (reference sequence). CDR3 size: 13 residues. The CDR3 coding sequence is TGTGCCAGCAGCAATCAGGGGGCCCGTGGCTACACCTTC. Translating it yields CASSNQGARGYTF.

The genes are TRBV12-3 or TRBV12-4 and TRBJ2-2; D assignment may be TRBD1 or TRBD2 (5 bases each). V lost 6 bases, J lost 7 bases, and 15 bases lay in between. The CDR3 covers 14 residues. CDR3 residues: CASSRPGLGGELFF. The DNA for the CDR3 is TGTGCCAGCAGCCGCCCGGGGCTTGGCGGGGAGCTGTTTTTT.

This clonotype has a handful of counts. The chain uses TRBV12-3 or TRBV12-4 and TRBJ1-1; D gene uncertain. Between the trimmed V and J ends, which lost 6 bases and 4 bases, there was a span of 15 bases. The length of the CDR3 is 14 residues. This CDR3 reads CASRSTTRATEAFF. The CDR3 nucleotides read TGTGCCAGCAGGTCTACTACTCGGGCCACTGAAGCTTTCTTT.

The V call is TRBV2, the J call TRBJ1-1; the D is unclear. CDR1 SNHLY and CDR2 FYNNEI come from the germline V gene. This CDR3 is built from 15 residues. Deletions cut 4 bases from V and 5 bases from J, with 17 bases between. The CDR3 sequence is CASSVLPPQGTEAFF. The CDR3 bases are TGTGCCAGCAGTGTCCTGCCCCCTCAAGGGACTGAAGCTTTCTTT. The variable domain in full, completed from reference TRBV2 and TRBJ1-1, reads EPEVTQTPSHQVTQMGQEVILRCVPISNHLYFYWYRQILGQKVEFLVSFYNNEISEKSEIFDDQFSVERPDGSNFTLKIRSTKLEDSAMYFCASSVLPPQGTEAFFGQGTRLTVV.

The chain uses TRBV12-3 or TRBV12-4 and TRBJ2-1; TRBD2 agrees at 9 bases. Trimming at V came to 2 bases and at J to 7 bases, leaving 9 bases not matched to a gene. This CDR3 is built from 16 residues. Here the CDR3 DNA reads TGTGCCAGCAGTTTAAGGGGCGGGGGGGCTAGGAATGAGCAGTTCTTC. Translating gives CASSLRGGGARNEQFF.

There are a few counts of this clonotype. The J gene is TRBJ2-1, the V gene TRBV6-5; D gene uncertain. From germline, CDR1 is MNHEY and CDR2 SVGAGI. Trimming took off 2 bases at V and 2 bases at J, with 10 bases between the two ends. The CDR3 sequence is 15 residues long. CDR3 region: CASSYGPSTYNEQFF. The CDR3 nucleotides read TGTGCCAGCAGTTACGGGCCCAGCACCTACAATGAGCAGTTCTTC.

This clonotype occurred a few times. The CDR3 sequence: CASSEVYRDEQFF. DNA for the CDR3: TGTGCCAGCAGTGAAGTTTATAGGGATGAGCAGTTCTTC. The gene calls are TRBV6-1 and TRBJ2-1; D unclear. The CDR3 is 13 amino acids. The V end was cut by 1 base, the J end by 8 bases, with 9 bases between. Germline V lookup: CDR1 MNHNS, CDR2 SASEGT.

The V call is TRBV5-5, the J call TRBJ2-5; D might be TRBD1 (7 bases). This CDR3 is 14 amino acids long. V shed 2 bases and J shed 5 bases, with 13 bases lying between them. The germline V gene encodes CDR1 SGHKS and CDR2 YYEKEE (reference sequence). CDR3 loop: CASSFDRAGETQYF. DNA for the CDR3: TGTGCCAGCAGCTTCGACAGGGCGGGGGAGACCCAGTACTTC. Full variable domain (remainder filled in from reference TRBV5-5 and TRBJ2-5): DAGVTQSPTHLIKTRGQQVTLRCSPISGHKSVSWYQQVLGQGPQFIFQYYEKEERGRGNFPDRFSARQFPNYSSELNVNALLLGDSALYLCASSFDRAGETQYFGPGTRLLVL.

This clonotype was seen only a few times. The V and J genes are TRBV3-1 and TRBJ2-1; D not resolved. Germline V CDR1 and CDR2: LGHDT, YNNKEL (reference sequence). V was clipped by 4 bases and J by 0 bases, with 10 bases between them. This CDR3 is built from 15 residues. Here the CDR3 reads CASSPTLDSYNEQFF. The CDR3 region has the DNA TGTGCCAGCAGCCCAACGCTAGACTCCTACAATGAGCAGTTCTTC.

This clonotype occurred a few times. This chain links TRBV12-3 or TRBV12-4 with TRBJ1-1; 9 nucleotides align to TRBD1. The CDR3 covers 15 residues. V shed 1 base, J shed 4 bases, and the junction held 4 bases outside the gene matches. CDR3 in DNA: TGTGCCAGCAGTTTAGACGGGACAGGGATCACTGAAGCTTTCTTT. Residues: CASSLDGTGITEAFF.

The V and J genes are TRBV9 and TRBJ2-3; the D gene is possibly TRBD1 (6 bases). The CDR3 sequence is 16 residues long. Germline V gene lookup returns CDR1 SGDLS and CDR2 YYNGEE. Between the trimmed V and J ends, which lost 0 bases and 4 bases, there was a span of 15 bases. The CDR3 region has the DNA TGTGCCAGCAGCGTAGTGGGAACAGGGTTGGCAGATACGCAGTATTTT. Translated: CASSVVGTGLADTQYF.

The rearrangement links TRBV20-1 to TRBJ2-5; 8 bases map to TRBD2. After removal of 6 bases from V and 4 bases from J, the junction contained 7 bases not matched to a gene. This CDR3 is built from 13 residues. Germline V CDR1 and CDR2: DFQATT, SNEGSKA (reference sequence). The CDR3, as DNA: TGCAGTGCAACGGGGGGGGCGAGAGAGACCCAGTACTTC. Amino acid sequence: CSATGGARETQYF.